The 31 T cell receptor beta chains below were found in one sample sequenced in a study of blood T cell repertoires in COVID-19. The assay was immunoSEQ multiplex PCR, and TCRdb's table has in-frame clones only and misses some. Of around 250,000 clones detected, about 89% appear once; the ten largest clones hold about 1.7%. Sequencing was carried out using peripheral blood. The receptor set was obtained from an older woman who had recovered from COVID-19.

V is TRBV4-3 and J is TRBJ2-1; D ambiguous. Germline V gene lookup returns CDR1 LGHNA and CDR2 YSLEER. The CDR3 runs to 15 residues. V dropped 2 bases and J dropped 3 bases, with 11 bases sitting between them. The CDR3 nucleotides read TGCGCCAGCAGCCAATCGCCCTCGGGCTACAATGAGCAGTTCTTC. It yields the protein CASSQSPSGYNEQFF.

The gene calls are TRBV18 and TRBJ2-2; the match to TRBD1 covers 9 bases. The ends lost 4 bases at V and 5 bases at J; junction bases unmatched: 8. CDR1 and CDR2 (germline): KGHSH, LQKENI. The CDR3 covers 16 residues. The CDR3 protein is CASSLARDRDTGELFF. As DNA, the CDR3 is TGTGCCAGCTCACTCGCCCGGGACAGGGATACCGGGGAGCTGTTTTTT. Filled out from reference TRBV18 and TRBJ2-2, the complete variable domain reads NAGVMQNPRHLVRRRGQEARLRCSPMKGHSHVYWYRQLPEEGLKFMVYLQKENIIDESGMPKERFSAEFPKEGPSILRIQQVVRGDSAAYFCASSLARDRDTGELFFGEGSRLTVL.

The CDR3 DNA reads TGTGCCAGCAGCCAAGAACAGGCACTATTCGGGGAAGCTTTCTTT. The encoded protein is CASSQEQALFGEAFF. The rearrangement joins TRBV3-1 (or the pseudogene TRBV3-2) to TRBJ1-1, with D possibly being TRBD1 (5 bases). The V and J ends lost 0 bases and 8 bases respectively, with 16 bases between them. The germline V gene has CDR1 LGHDT and CDR2 YNNKEL (reference sequence). This CDR3 has 15 amino acids.

The chain is built from TRBV19 and TRBJ1-1; D is uncertain. Germline assignment: CDR1 LNHDA and CDR2 SQIVND (reference sequence). Trimming cost V 2 bases and J 2 bases, with 9 bases left between them. This CDR3 spans 14 amino acids. As DNA, the CDR3 is TGTGCCAGTAGTATACGGTCTGTTAACACTGAAGCTTTCTTT. Its translation is CASSIRSVNTEAFF.

V gene TRBV28 combines with J gene TRBJ1-1; TRBD1 aligns across 7 bases. The V and J ends lost 10 bases and 3 bases, in that order; junction bases with no gene match: 5. CDR3 length equals 12 residues. The germline CDR1 and CDR2 sequences are MDHEN and SYDVKM. DNA for the CDR3: TGTGCCAAAAAACAGGGGCACACTGAAGCTTTCTTT. Translation: CAKKQGHTEAFF.

V and J are TRBV29-1 and TRBJ2-1; the match to TRBD1 covers 7 bases. Germline values: CDR1 SQVTM, CDR2 ANQGSEA. The CDR3 totals 13 residues. With 6 bases clipped from V and 5 bases from J, the junction kept 7 bases outside the gene matches. The CDR3 reads CSVRQGPDNEQFF. CDR3 nucleotides: TGCAGCGTCCGACAGGGCCCGGACAATGAGCAGTTCTTC.

CDR3 DNA: TGTGCCAGCAGCACCCGACTAGCAGCAGATACGCAGTATTTT. This sequence encodes CASSTRLAADTQYF. The chain recombines TRBV11-3 with TRBJ2-3; 7 bases are a match to TRBD2. V lost 5 bases, J lost 4 bases, and 6 bases stayed unmatched. Per germline, CDR1 SGHNT and CDR2 YENEEA. The CDR3 is 14 amino acids. The full variable domain, rest sourced from reference TRBV11-3 and TRBJ2-3, is EAGVVQSPRYKIIEKKQPVAFWCNPISGHNTLYWYLQNLGQGPELLIRYENEEAVDDSQLPKDRFSAERLKGVDSTLKIQPAELGDSAVYLCASSTRLAADTQYFGPGTRLTVL.

V is TRBV2 and J is TRBJ2-3; 9 bases agree with TRBD1. The CDR3 totals 18 residues. The V gene end was trimmed by 5 bases and the J gene end by 2 bases; junction bases not matched to a gene: 14. CDR1 is SNHLY and CDR2 is FYNNEI in the germline V gene. The CDR3 nucleotides are TGTGCCAGCAGTCAAACCGGGACAGGGTACGGGTACACAGATACGCAGTATTTT. Its protein product is CASSQTGTGYGYTDTQYF.

This clone was counted once. V is TRBV10-3 and J is TRBJ2-3; D possibly corresponds to TRBD2 (6 bases). CDR3 length: 14 amino acids. Germline V CDR1 and CDR2: ENHRY, SYGVKD. V lost 3 bases and J lost 2, with 9 bases in between. The CDR3 region has the DNA TGTGCCATCAGTGATCTAGCGACCACAGATACGCAGTATTTT. As protein: CAISDLATTDTQYF.

The genes are TRBV5-1 and TRBJ2-3; 8 bases are a match to TRBD2. J gave up 4 bases and V 4 bases, and 5 bases lay outside the gene matches. CDR1 is SGHRS and CDR2 is YFSETQ in the germline V gene. This CDR3 has 14 residues. The DNA of the CDR3 is TGCGCCAGCAGCGCCGGGACTAGTGCAGATACGCAGTATTTT. It encodes CASSAGTSADTQYF. Based on the CDR3 plus reference TRBV5-1 and TRBJ2-3, the full variable domain is KAGVTQTPRYLIKTRGQQVTLSCSPISGHRSVSWYQQTPGQGLQFLFEYFSETQRNKGNFPGRFSGRQFSNSRSEMNVSTLELGDSALYLCASSAGTSADTQYFGPGTRLTVL.

The V and J genes are TRBV21-1 and TRBJ1-2; the DNA was not used to check the table's D call, TRBD1. TRBV21-1 is tagged as a pseudogene. The CDR3 runs 11 residues. CDR3 coding DNA: TGTGCCAGGAACAGGGGTTATGGCTACACCTTC. Amino acid sequence: CARNRGYGYTF.

V and J are TRBV6-1 and TRBJ2-4, with D possibly matching TRBD2 (6 bases). CDR3 length: 13 amino acids. V gave up 2 bases and J gave up 12 bases, with 14 bases separating them. Germline loops: CDR1 MNHNS, CDR2 SASEGT. The CDR3 sequence is CASSELGGVGQYF. The DNA for the CDR3 is TGTGCCAGCAGTGAACTCGGAGGGGTCGGTCAGTACTTC.

The chain uses TRBV7-3 and TRBJ2-7; the D gene is possibly TRBD1 (6 bases). With 6 bases removed from V and 2 bases from J, the gap between germline ends came to 17 bases. Germline CDR1 and CDR2: SGHTA and FQGTGA. The CDR3 totals 15 residues. The CDR3: CASSQGPEGAYEQYF. The CDR3 DNA reads TGTGCCAGCAGTCAAGGGCCAGAGGGGGCCTACGAGCAGTACTTC.

The chain uses TRBV7-3 and TRBJ2-7; no definite D call. V lost 0 bases and J 7 bases, leaving 10 bases between the germline ends. Germline assignment: CDR1 SGHTA and CDR2 FQGTGA. The CDR3 loop spans 13 amino acids. CDR3: CASSLTPGGEQYF. The CDR3 DNA follows: TGTGCCAGCAGCTTAACCCCTGGCGGAGAGCAGTACTTC.

V gene TRBV10-3 combines with J gene TRBJ1-3, with 7 bases lining up with TRBD1. CDR1 and CDR2 from the germline V gene are ENHRY and SYGVKD. The CDR3 is 15 residues long. The V gene end was trimmed by 6 bases and the J gene end by 2 bases; junction bases not matched to a gene: 7. CDR3 residues: CAISYTTGAGNTIYF. The CDR3 nucleotides read TGTGCCATCAGCTATACAACAGGGGCTGGAAACACCATATATTTT.

This clone turned up a few times. The chain has TRBV11-2 and TRBJ1-6, with 7 bases lining up with TRBD1. The J segment lost 2 bases and the V segment lost 6 bases, leaving 10 bases of the junction unmatched. The length of the CDR3 is 17 residues. In germline, CDR1 is SGHAT, CDR2 FQNNGV. CDR3 nucleotide sequence: TGTGCCAGCAGTCGACAGGGTGGCGGTCCCTATAATTCACCCCTCCACTTT. As protein: CASSRQGGGPYNSPLHF.

This chain uses TRBV4-2 with TRBJ2-5, with 10 bases matching TRBD2. CDR1 is LGHNA and CDR2 is YNFKEQ in the germline V gene. There are 16 residues in the CDR3. The junction had 7 bases not matched to a gene; V was cut back by 2 bases and J by 4 bases. CDR3 bases: TGTGCCAGCAGCCAACGAAGCGGGGGGGTTTTAGAGACCCAGTACTTC. As protein: CASSQRSGGVLETQYF.

This chain links TRBV6-5 with TRBJ1-1; D gene ambiguous. Germline V gene sequence: CDR1 MNHEY, CDR2 SVGAGI. CDR3 length: 12 amino acids. The germline V and J ends were trimmed by 9 bases and 0 bases, with 8 bases remaining between them. CDR3 sequence (DNA): TGTGCCAGTAGCCGTATGAACACTGAAGCTTTCTTT. Protein product: CASSRMNTEAFF.

J is TRBJ1-3 and V is TRBV5-1, with 8 positions matching TRBD1. The V and J ends lost 5 bases and 1 base, in that order; junction bases with no gene match: 2. The germline V gene has CDR1 SGHRS and CDR2 YFSETQ. The length of the CDR3 is 14 residues. CDR3 bases: TGCGCCAGCAGACGGGACAGGTCTGGAAACACCATATATTTT. Translating gives CASRRDRSGNTIYF.

The rearrangement links TRBV5-8 to TRBJ1-4; perhaps TRBD1 as D (6 bases). Germline CDR1 SGHTS, CDR2 YDEGEE. V was cut by 4 bases and J by 8 bases, with 9 bases left in between. CDR3 length: 12 residues. The CDR3 sequence: CASSRTGEKLFF. CDR3 nucleotides: TGTGCCAGCAGCAGAACAGGGGAAAAACTGTTTTTT.

The chain is built from TRBV7-2 and TRBJ2-5; 9 bases agree with TRBD2. The CDR3 totals 16 residues. Germline V lookup: CDR1 SGHTA, CDR2 FQGNSA. The ends lost 1 base at V and 5 bases at J; junction bases unmatched: 8. CDR3 coding DNA: TGTGCCAGCAGCTTAGGGTGGGGCGGGGGGGCGGAGACCCAGTACTTC. It specifies CASSLGWGGGAETQYF.

This clone has more than one count but fewer than ten. This chain joins TRBV15 and TRBJ2-1; TRBD2 matches at 15 bases. V shed 3 bases, J shed 11 bases, and the junction held 8 bases outside the gene matches. Germline V lookup: CDR1 LNHNV, CDR2 YYDKDF (reference sequence). The CDR3 has 16 amino acids. The CDR3 sequence is CATSRERTSGGVKQFF. The CDR3 DNA reads TGTGCCACCAGCAGGGAAAGGACTAGCGGGGGGGTAAAGCAGTTCTTC.

This sequence joins TRBV19 and TRBJ1-5; D is possibly TRBD1 (5 bases). CDR3 length: 15 residues. The V gene lost 7 bases and the J gene lost 0 bases, with 13 bases spanning the gap. CDR1 and CDR2 from the germline V gene are LNHDA and SQIVND (reference sequence). For the CDR3, the DNA is TGTGCCAGTAACAGGTTGGGGTATAGCAATCAGCCCCAGCATTTT. It codes for CASNRLGYSNQPQHF.

The V gene is TRBV7-2, the J gene TRBJ1-2; no clear D. This CDR3 region has 13 residues. V was clipped by 3 bases and J by 2 bases, with 7 bases between them. Germline lookup yields CDR1 SGHTA and CDR2 FQGNSA. CDR3 sequence (DNA): TGTGCCAGCAGCTTCGGGGTGAACTATGGCTACACCTTC. Translation gives CASSFGVNYGYTF.

The chain carries TRBV7-9 and TRBJ1-6; D remains unclear. CDR3 length equals 14 residues. Germline V gives CDR1 SEHNR, CDR2 FQNEAQ (reference sequence). Between the trimmed V and J ends, which lost 5 bases and 3 bases, there was a span of 8 bases. CDR3 DNA: TGTGCCAGCAGCCGAGGCAGCTATAATTCACCCCTCCACTTT. This encodes CASSRGSYNSPLHF.

The chain has TRBV2 and TRBJ1-2; unclear D gene. The CDR3 is made up of 10 amino acids. Germline V lookup: CDR1 SNHLY, CDR2 FYNNEI. The CDR3 nucleotides read TGTTTAATTCGGGACTATGGCTACACCTTC. Protein product: CLIRDYGYTF. Full variable domain (outside the CDR3, taken from reference TRBV2 and TRBJ1-2): EPEVTQTPSHQVTQMGQEVILRCVPISNHLYFYWYRQILGQKVEFLVSFYNNEISEKSEIFDDQFSVERPDGSNFTLKIRSTKLEDSAMYFCLIRDYGYTFGSGTRLTVV.

J is TRBJ2-1 and V is TRBV7-2; D might be TRBD2 (7 bases). Trimming took 0 bases from V and 13 from J, leaving 13 bases between them. The CDR3 consists of 13 residues. The germline V gene has CDR1 SGHTA and CDR2 FQGNSA. The CDR3 reads CASSLAGGQIQFF. The CDR3 DNA reads TGTGCCAGCAGCTTAGCCGGGGGGCAGATCCAGTTCTTC.

V and J are TRBV18 and TRBJ2-2, with a weak D call TRBD2 (6 bases). V was trimmed by 2 bases and J by 6 bases, leaving 10 bases between them. Germline CDR1 reads KGHSH; CDR2 reads LQKENI. The CDR3 is 14 residues long. The CDR3 region has the DNA TGTGCCAGCTCACCAGCGACTAGAGCCGGGGAGCTGTTTTTT. This encodes CASSPATRAGELFF.

The CDR3 loop is CASSQDITPNQPQHF. The CDR3 bases are TGTGCCAGCAGCCAAGATATAACACCCAATCAGCCCCAGCATTTT. V usage is TRBV3-1 (or the pseudogene TRBV3-2) and J usage is TRBJ1-5; D is undetermined. With 0 bases removed from V and 3 bases from J, the gap between germline ends came to 9 bases. The germline gives CDR1 LGHDT, CDR2 YNNKEL (reference sequence). The CDR3 has 15 amino acids.

The chain combines TRBV18 with TRBJ1-4; D is perhaps TRBD1 (5 bases). The CDR3 loop spans 14 amino acids. Germline CDR1 KGHSH, CDR2 LQKENI. Between the trimmed V and J ends, which lost 2 bases and 6 bases, there was a span of 10 bases. The CDR3 loop reads CASSPSGRDEKLFF. As DNA, the CDR3 is TGTGCCAGCTCACCATCAGGGAGGGATGAAAAACTGTTTTTT.

The chain has TRBV19 and TRBJ2-2; D is perhaps TRBD2 (6 bases). The CDR3 runs 19 residues. V gave up 5 bases and J gave up 3 bases, with 25 bases separating them. Germline CDR1 LNHDA, CDR2 SQIVND (reference sequence). Written as DNA, the CDR3 is TGTGCCAGTAGTGCAATCTATGGGACTCCCGGAGCGGACACCGGGGAGCTGTTTTTT. Translated: CASSAIYGTPGADTGELFF.